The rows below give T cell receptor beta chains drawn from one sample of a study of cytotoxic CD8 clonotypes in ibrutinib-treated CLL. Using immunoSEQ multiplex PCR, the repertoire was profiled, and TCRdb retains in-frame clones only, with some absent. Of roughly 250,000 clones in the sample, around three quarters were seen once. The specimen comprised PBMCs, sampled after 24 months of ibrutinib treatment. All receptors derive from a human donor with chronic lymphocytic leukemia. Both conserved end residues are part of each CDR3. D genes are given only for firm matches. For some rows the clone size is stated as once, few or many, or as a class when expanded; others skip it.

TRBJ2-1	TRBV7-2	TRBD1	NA	CASSSGTGSYNEQFF	TGTGCCAGCAGCTCCGGGACAGGCTCCTACAATGAGCAGTTCTTC
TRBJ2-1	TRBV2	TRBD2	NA	CASSRSGSRNEQFF	TGTGCCAGCAGTAGAAGCGGGAGTAGGAATGAGCAGTTCTTC
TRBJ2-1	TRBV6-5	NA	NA	CASSYVAPGVGEQFF	TGTGCCAGCAGTTACGTGGCCCCCGGCGTAGGTGAGCAGTTCTTC
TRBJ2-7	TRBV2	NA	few	CASRGKNEQYF	TGTGCCAGCAGAGGTAAAAACGAGCAGTACTTC
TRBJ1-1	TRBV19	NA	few	CASRGQPGPEAFF	TGTGCCAGTAGAGGACAACCTGGACCTGAAGCTTTCTTT
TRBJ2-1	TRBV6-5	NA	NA	CASRTLLESVF	TGTGCCAGCAGAACACTACTGGAAAGTGTCTTC
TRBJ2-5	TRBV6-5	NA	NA	CATRSARGSFETQYF	TGTGCCACGCGAAGTGCCAGGGGATCTTTTGAGACCCAGTACTTC
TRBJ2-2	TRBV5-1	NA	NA	CASSPGTDATGELFF	TGCGCCAGCAGCCCGGGGACGGATGCCACCGGGGAGCTGTTTTTT
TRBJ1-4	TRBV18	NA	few	CASSPYNEKLFF	TGTGCCAGCTCACCCTATAATGAAAAACTGTTTTTT
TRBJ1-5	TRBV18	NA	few	CASGLNQGPPRF	TGTGCCAGCGGCTTAAACCAGGGACCCCCCCGTTTT